This T cell receptor (beta chain) was obtained from a study of T-cell reconstitution after alpha-beta-depleted transplantation in children. Study conclusions and caveats: T-cell numbers and diversity, one year after transplant, stemmed largely from T cells that were newly produced. Several hundred expanded graft clones reportedly gave rise to the alpha-beta T cells present about two months after transplant.

Unique molecular identifiers were incorporated into the prepared TCRbeta library. TCRdb re-called the PCR reads with MiXCR, one entry per CDR3 protein. The sample yields hundreds of thousands of distinct CDR3 sequences, 15% to 20% seen once. This clonotype has more than one count but fewer than ten. The antigen remains unidentified. Looked up from germline, CDR1 is DFQATT and CDR2 is SNEGSKA (reference sequence). This CDR3 comprises 14 residues. After removal of 3 bases from V and 9 bases from J, the junction contained 9 bases not matched to a gene. This specimen consisted of PBMCs, mostly from graft donor cells, obtained 360 days after TCRalphabeta/CD19-depleted stem cell transplant. The sequence was obtained from a boy under three years old who had a stem cell transplant for Wiskott-Aldrich syndrome, so the T cells may come from the graft donor. The rearrangement uses TRBV20-1 and TRBJ2-1; 9 bases are a match to TRBD2. CDR3 DNA: TGCAGTGCTAGCCTTAGCGGGAGCGGTGGTGAGCAGTTCTTC. Protein product: CSASLSGSGGEQFF.